Included here is one T cell receptor beta chain sequence, with context. Its antigen remains unknown. This sample was taken from a study of response to subunit inactivated influenza vaccine. Broader study findings: The authors offered the suggestion that each seasonal influenza vaccination recruits few new T cells.

This CDR3 is built from 20 residues. The V gene lost 11 bases and the J gene lost 0 bases, with 32 bases spanning the gap. In germline, CDR1 is MDHEN, CDR2 SYDVKM. TCRdb re-derived calls from the RT-PCR reads in MiXCR, one entry per CDR3 protein. Of around 750,000 distinct CDR3 sequences detected, less than 25% appear once; the ten largest clones hold roughly 10%. The V and J genes are TRBV28 and TRBJ2-1; the D gene is possibly TRBD1 (6 bases). The material was PBMCs from blood, obtained around 5 days after vaccination. This TCR derives from a man aged 45-65 years who received an inactivated influenza vaccine. The DNA for the CDR3 is TGTGCCTTCAGGGGCGGCAACCAGGGGCTTCAGGCTAGCTCCTACAATGAGCAGTTCTTC. Translating gives CAFRGGNQGLQASSYNEQFF.